The 24 T cell receptor beta chains presented below share a single source sample, sequenced in a study of shared clonotypes between healthy human individuals. Some clones are missing from TCRdb's copy, which holds only in-frame ones; the method was immunoSEQ multiplex PCR. There are around 1.1 million clones in the sample; approximately 80% occur only once, and 0.61% lies in the top ten. The sample comprised memory CD4+ T cells from PBMCs. The subset is: CD45RA-negative fraction. These receptors were collected from a man aged 18 to 35 in good health. Some clones in this sample may be carry-over from other donors' samples.

The chain couples TRBV2 to TRBJ2-5; unclear D gene. TRBJ2-7 matches the DNA end more closely, so the J call is doubtful. Germline assignment: CDR1 SNHLY and CDR2 FYNNEI. This CDR3 is built from 11 residues. CDR3 bases: TGTGCCAGCAGTGGGTTCGACGAGCAGTACTTC. It codes for CASSGFDEQYF.

The rearrangement joins TRBV5-6 to TRBJ1-4; perhaps TRBD1 as D (6 bases). V lost 0 bases to trimming and J lost 7 bases, with 13 bases between them. This CDR3 is built from 15 residues. Germline lookup yields CDR1 SGHDT and CDR2 YYEEEE. The CDR3 region is CASSLGPGGREKLFF. CDR3 in DNA: TGTGCCAGCAGCTTGGGACCGGGGGGCCGTGAAAAACTGTTTTTT.

The V and J genes are TRBV7-2 and TRBJ1-3, with D unresolved. V was cut by 2 bases and J by 0 bases, with 8 bases left in between. The V gene's germline CDR1 is SGHTA and CDR2 FQGNSA. The CDR3 runs to 15 residues. The CDR3 coding sequence is TGTGCCAGCAGCTTACAGGAACGCTCTGGAAACACCATATATTTT. As protein: CASSLQERSGNTIYF.

The chain links TRBV2 to TRBJ1-2; D remains ambiguous. The CDR3 extends over 14 amino acids. Per the germline V gene, CDR1 is SNHLY and CDR2 is FYNNEI. The V gene lost 4 bases and the J gene lost 4 bases, with 13 bases spanning the gap. The DNA for the CDR3 is TGTGCCAGCAGTGCGACTGTAGTATCCTATGGCTACACCTTC. It encodes CASSATVVSYGYTF.

J is TRBJ1-2 and V is TRBV5-4, with D unresolved. Between the trimmed V and J ends, which lost 0 bases and 8 bases, there was a span of 17 bases. There are 15 residues in the CDR3. Germline assignment: CDR1 SGHNT and CDR2 YYREEE (reference sequence). The CDR3 DNA is TGTGCCAGCAGCTTGGAAGGCAGCGGGTATGGAGGCTACACCTTC. Residues: CASSLEGSGYGGYTF.

The rearrangement joins TRBV5-1 to TRBJ2-1, with D perhaps given as TRBD1 or TRBD2 (6 bases each). V was pared by 0 bases and J by 2 bases, with 12 bases between. Germline V gives CDR1 SGHRS, CDR2 YFSETQ. The CDR3 runs to 16 residues. The CDR3 here is CASSLEGGAPYNEQFF. The CDR3 DNA is TGCGCCAGCAGCTTGGAGGGGGGCGCACCCTACAATGAGCAGTTCTTC.

This clone was observed once. The rearrangement uses TRBV30 and TRBJ1-4; weak D call: TRBD1 (6 bases). Trimming removed 2 bases from V and 2 bases from J, with 15 bases in between. Germline lookup yields CDR1 GTSNPN and CDR2 SVGIG (reference sequence). The CDR3 covers 16 residues. This CDR3 is CAWSTVRTATNEKLFF. CDR3 nucleotide sequence: TGTGCCTGGAGTACGGTCCGGACAGCTACTAATGAAAAACTGTTTTTT. The full variable domain, its missing parts supplied by reference TRBV30 and TRBJ1-4, is SQTIHQWPATLVQPVGSPLSLECTVEGTSNPNLYWYRQAAGRGLQLLFYSVGIGQISSEVPQNLSASRPQDRQFILSSKKLLLSDSGFYLCAWSTVRTATNEKLFFGSGTQLSVL.

This chain links TRBV5-1 with TRBJ2-5; 7 bases line up with TRBD2. Germline loops: CDR1 SGHRS, CDR2 YFSETQ. This CDR3 comprises 15 residues. J was trimmed by 2 bases and V by 2 bases; bases with no gene match: 6. The CDR3 bases are TGCGCCAGCAGCTTCTCTCCCGGGGGGCAAGAGACCCAGTACTTC. Translation gives CASSFSPGGQETQYF.

CDR3 amino acids: CASSVGGRGWRGETQYF. Here the CDR3 DNA reads TGTGCCAGCAGCGTAGGGGGCCGCGGGTGGCGTGGAGAGACCCAGTACTTC. The rearrangement joins TRBV9 to TRBJ2-5; perhaps D is TRBD1 or TRBD2 (5 bases each). Trimming removed 0 bases at V and 4 bases at J, with 19 bases between. The CDR3 runs 17 residues. Per germline, CDR1 SGDLS and CDR2 YYNGEE.

The sample holds a few counts of this clone. One end of the junction is discordant with germline, which a read error may explain. The sample carries other DNA sequences with the same CDR3. The genes are TRBV14 and TRBJ1-4; D unclear. The CDR3 has 14 residues. Germline CDR1 is SGHDN and CDR2 is FVKESK. The CDR3: CASSQVTDGGSLFF. CDR3 nucleotide sequence: TGCGCCAGCAGCCAAGTTACGGACGGAGGGTCTCTGTTTTTT.

The V gene is TRBV11-2, the J gene TRBJ2-7; D might be TRBD1 or TRBD2, each matching 5 bases. This CDR3 is built from 18 residues. The V gene lost 5 bases and the J gene lost 0 bases, with 23 bases spanning the gap. In germline, CDR1 is SGHAT, CDR2 FQNNGV. CDR3 coding DNA: TGTGCCAGCAGCCCAATCGATGGACAAAGTGGGAGCTCCTACGAGCAGTACTTC. Amino acid sequence: CASSPIDGQSGSSYEQYF.

The rearrangement joins TRBV6-1 to TRBJ2-1, with 12 bases that match TRBD2. This CDR3 region has 18 residues. Trimming took 1 base from V and 7 from J; bases not matched to a gene: 11. Germline V gene sequence: CDR1 MNHNS, CDR2 SASEGT. The DNA for the CDR3 is TGTGCCAGCAGTGAAGACGTTCTAGCGGGAGGGCCGTGGAATGAGCAGTTCTTC. This translates into CASSEDVLAGGPWNEQFF.

V and J are TRBV5-1 and TRBJ1-5; tentative D call: TRBD1 (6 bases). With 3 bases removed from V and 6 bases from J, the gap between germline ends came to 13 bases. The CDR3 runs 14 residues. Germline-derived CDR1 and CDR2 are SGHRS and YFSETQ. The CDR3 sequence: CASSWGADSQPQHF. In DNA, the CDR3 is TGCGCCAGCAGCTGGGGGGCCGACTCTCAGCCCCAGCATTTT.

This clone was seen a few times. V is TRBV5-6 and J is TRBJ2-5; weak D call: TRBD1 (5 bases). Trimming pared 0 bases from V and 0 bases from J, leaving 9 bases between. The CDR3 runs to 15 residues. Germline V CDR1 and CDR2: SGHDT, YYEEEE. DNA for the CDR3: TGTGCCAGCAGCTTGGACTCAGGGTACCAAGAGACCCAGTACTTC. This encodes CASSLDSGYQETQYF.

The J gene is TRBJ1-1, the V gene TRBV5-1; the D is unclear. Trimming cost V 7 bases and J 0 bases, with 7 bases left between them. Looked up from germline, CDR1 is SGHRS and CDR2 is YFSETQ. This CDR3 spans 12 amino acids. CDR3 nucleotide sequence: TGCGCCAGCTCAAACCTGAACACTGAAGCTTTCTTT. Its translation is CASSNLNTEAFF.

Concerning this clone itself: This could be a read error, since a much larger clone is one nucleotide away. The sample holds other DNA sequences that translate to the same CDR3. The chain joins TRBV5-1 to TRBJ2-7; a possible D gene is TRBD1 (7 bases). The germline CDR1 and CDR2 sequences are SGHRS and YFSETQ. The V end lost 0 bases, the J end lost 6 bases, and 10 bases lay between the germline ends. The CDR3 extends over 13 amino acids. The CDR3 loop is CASSLGQGGEQYF. CDR3 nucleotides: TGCGCCAGCAGCTTGGGGCAGGGGGGCGAGCAGTACTTC.

Only one count was recorded for this clone. J is TRBJ2-6 and V is TRBV5-4; no clear D. Trimming pared 2 bases from V and 2 bases from J, leaving 11 bases between. The CDR3 runs to 16 residues. In germline, CDR1 is SGHNT, CDR2 YYREEE (reference sequence). The CDR3 nucleotides are TGTGCCAGCAGCTTCGACTGGGCAGCTGGGGCCAACGTCCTGACTTTC. Amino acids: CASSFDWAAGANVLTF. Full variable domain (outside the CDR3, taken from reference TRBV5-4 and TRBJ2-6): ETGVTQSPTHLIKTRGQQVTLRCSSQSGHNTVSWYQQALGQGPQFIFQYYREEENGRGNFPPRFSGLQFPNYSSELNVNALELDDSALYLCASSFDWAAGANVLTFGAGSRLTVL.

This clone was seen more than once but under ten times. This sequence joins TRBV18 and TRBJ2-7, with TRBD1 matching 8 bases. With 1 base clipped from V and 6 bases from J, the junction kept 5 bases outside the gene matches. The V gene's germline CDR1 is KGHSH and CDR2 LQKENI. The CDR3 consists of 14 residues. CDR3: CASSPRQGILEQYF. The CDR3 bases are TGTGCCAGCTCACCACGACAGGGGATCCTCGAGCAGTACTTC.

This chain connects TRBV29-1 to TRBJ2-1; 10 bases align to TRBD2. Germline V gene data show CDR1 as SQVTM and CDR2 as ANQGSEA. The CDR3 covers 16 residues. Trimming removed 6 bases from V and 1 base from J; junction bases left unmatched: 9. CDR3 in DNA: TGCAGCGTCGAAATTGGTAGCGGGAGGTCCTACAATGAGCAGTTCTTC. Translated, it gives CSVEIGSGRSYNEQFF.

The rearrangement uses TRBV4-2 and TRBJ2-7, with 9 bases aligning to TRBD2. The CDR3 length is 19 residues. Trimming at V came to 0 bases and at J to 0 bases, leaving 12 bases not matched to a gene. CDR1 LGHNA and CDR2 YNFKEQ come from the germline V gene. The chain's CDR3 is CASSQDLAGSTFGSYEQYF. In DNA, the CDR3 is TGTGCCAGCAGCCAAGATCTAGCGGGATCAACATTCGGCTCCTACGAGCAGTACTTC.

The rearrangement joins TRBV6-6 to TRBJ2-5; D is ambiguous. V gave up 1 base and J gave up 0 bases, with 0 bases separating them. Germline CDR1 reads MNHNY; CDR2 reads SVGAGI (reference sequence). There are 12 residues in the CDR3. CDR3 loop: CASSYYQETQYF. The CDR3 DNA is TGTGCCAGCAGTTACTACCAAGAGACCCAGTACTTC.

This chain joins TRBV28 and TRBJ2-1, with D perhaps TRBD2 (6 bases). The length of the CDR3 is 14 residues. CDR1 and CDR2 from the germline V gene are MDHEN and SYDVKM. V was cut by 5 bases and J by 10 bases, with 18 bases left in between. CDR3 coding DNA: TGTGCCAGCAGTCGAATGGGACTTTTGACAGAGCAGTTCTTC. Residues: CASSRMGLLTEQFF.

V gene TRBV4-3 combines with J gene TRBJ2-7; D perhaps matches TRBD1 (6 bases). The CDR3 totals 15 residues. The germline V and J ends were trimmed by 3 bases and 2 bases, with 14 bases remaining between them. The germline CDR1 and CDR2 sequences are LGHNA and YSLEER. The CDR3 reads CASSHRNRVPYEQYF. The CDR3 DNA is TGCGCCAGCAGCCACCGAAACAGGGTCCCCTACGAGCAGTACTTC.

This clone has only one observation. The rearrangement joins TRBV19 to TRBJ2-5, with a weak D call TRBD1 (6 bases). Trimming took 5 bases from V and 5 from J, leaving 9 bases between them. Germline lookup yields CDR1 LNHDA and CDR2 SQIVND (reference sequence). CDR3 size: 12 residues. CDR3 loop: CASSGDTETQYF. The CDR3 DNA reads as TGTGCCAGTAGTGGGGACACCGAGACCCAGTACTTC.